This note documents a single TCR beta chain sequence. This entry comes from a study of blood T cell repertoires in COVID-19. The CDR3 has 14 amino acids. Germline V gene sequence: CDR1 SGHVS, CDR2 FQNEAQ. Trimming cost V 10 bases and J 5 bases; bases outside gene matches: 13. The method was immunoSEQ multiplex PCR; TCRdb's version includes in-frame clones alone and lacks a portion of them. This sample has 60,000 to 85,000 clones; roughly 85% occur once, and the top ten carry about 3%. J is TRBJ2-7 and V is TRBV7-8; TRBD2 matches at 8 bases. The sequenced sample consisted of peripheral blood. This receptor was identified in a woman aged 50 to 60 with COVID-19, enrolled during active disease. The CDR3 loop is CAIGGGDRSHEQYF. The CDR3 nucleotides are TGTGCCATCGGGGGGGGAGATCGGTCCCACGAGCAGTACTTC.